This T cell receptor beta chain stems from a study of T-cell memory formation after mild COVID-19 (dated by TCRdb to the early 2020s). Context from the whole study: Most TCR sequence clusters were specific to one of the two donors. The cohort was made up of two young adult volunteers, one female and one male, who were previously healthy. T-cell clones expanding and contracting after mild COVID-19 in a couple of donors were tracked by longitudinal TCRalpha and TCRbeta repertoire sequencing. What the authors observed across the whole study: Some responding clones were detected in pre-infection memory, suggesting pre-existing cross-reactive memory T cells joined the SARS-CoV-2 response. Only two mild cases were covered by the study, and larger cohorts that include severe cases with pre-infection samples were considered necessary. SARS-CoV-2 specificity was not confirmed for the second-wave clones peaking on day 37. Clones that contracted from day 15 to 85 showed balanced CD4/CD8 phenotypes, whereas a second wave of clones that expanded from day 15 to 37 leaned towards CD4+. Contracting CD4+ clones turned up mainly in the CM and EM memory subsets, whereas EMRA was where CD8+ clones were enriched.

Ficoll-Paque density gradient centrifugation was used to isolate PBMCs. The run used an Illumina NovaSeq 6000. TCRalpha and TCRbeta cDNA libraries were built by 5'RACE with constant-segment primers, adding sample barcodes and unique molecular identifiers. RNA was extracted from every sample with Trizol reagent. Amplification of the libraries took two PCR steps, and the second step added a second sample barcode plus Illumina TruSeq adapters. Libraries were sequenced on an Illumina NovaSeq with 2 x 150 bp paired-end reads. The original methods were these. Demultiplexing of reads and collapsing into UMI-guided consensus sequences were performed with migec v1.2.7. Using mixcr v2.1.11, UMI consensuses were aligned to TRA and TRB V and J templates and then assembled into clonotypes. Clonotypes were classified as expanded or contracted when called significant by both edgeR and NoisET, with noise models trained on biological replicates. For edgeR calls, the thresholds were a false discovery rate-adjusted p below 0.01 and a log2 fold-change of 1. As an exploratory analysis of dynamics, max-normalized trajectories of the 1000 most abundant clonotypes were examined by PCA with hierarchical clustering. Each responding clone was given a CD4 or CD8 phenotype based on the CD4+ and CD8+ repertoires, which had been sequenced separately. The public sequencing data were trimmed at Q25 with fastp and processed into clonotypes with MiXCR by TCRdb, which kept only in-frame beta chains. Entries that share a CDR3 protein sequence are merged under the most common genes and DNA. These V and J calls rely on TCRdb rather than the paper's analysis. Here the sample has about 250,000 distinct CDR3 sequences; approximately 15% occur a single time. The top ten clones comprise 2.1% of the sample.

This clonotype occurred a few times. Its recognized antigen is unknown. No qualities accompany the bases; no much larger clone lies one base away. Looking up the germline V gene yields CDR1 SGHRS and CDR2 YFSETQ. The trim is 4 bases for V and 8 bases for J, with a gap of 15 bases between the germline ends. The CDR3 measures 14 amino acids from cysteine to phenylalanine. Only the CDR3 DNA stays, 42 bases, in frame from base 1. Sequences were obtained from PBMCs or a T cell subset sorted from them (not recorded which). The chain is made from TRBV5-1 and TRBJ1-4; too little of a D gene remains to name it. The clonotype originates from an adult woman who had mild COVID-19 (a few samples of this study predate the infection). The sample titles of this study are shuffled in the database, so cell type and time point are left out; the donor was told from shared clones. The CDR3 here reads CASSPAMDNEKLFF. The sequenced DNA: TGCGCCAGCAGCCCCGCCATGGATAACGAAAAACTGTTTTTT. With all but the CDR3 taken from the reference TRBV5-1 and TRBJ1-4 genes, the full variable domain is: KAGVTQTPRYLIKTRGQQVTLSCSPISGHRSVSWYQQTPGQGLQFLFEYFSETQRNKGNFPGRFSGRQFSNSRSEMNVSTLELGDSALYLCASSPAMDNEKLFFGSGTQLSVL.